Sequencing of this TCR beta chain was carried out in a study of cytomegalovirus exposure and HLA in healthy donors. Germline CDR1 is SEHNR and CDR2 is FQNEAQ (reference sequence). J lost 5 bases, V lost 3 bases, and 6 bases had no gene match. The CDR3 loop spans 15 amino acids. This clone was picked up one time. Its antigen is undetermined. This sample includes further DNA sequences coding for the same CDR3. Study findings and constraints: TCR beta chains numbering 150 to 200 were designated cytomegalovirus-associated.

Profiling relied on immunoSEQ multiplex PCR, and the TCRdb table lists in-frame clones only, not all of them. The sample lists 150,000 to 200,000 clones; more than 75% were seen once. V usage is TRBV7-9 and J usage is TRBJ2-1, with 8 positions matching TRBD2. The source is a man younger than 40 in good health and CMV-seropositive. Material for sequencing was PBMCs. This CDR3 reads CASSFRTSGHNEQFF. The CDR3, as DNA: TGTGCCAGCAGCTTTAGAACTAGCGGTCACAATGAGCAGTTCTTC.